These 27 T cell receptor beta chains share one sample of origin, sequenced in a study of OX40 agonist ivuxolimab in advanced cancers. TCRdb keeps only in-frame clones here, not all; method: immunoSEQ multiplex PCR. The sample carries tens of thousands of clones, about 81% recorded once. This material consisted of CD4+ or CD8+ T cells sorted from blood, taken in a trial of the OX40 agonist ivuxolimab. Receptor source: an adult with an advanced solid tumor such as melanoma, head and neck, liver or kidney cancer.

As to this clone: The junction differs from germline at one of its ends, possibly a read error. Other DNA sequences in the sample encode the same CDR3. This sequence joins TRBV7-6 and TRBJ1-5, with D unresolved. The CDR3 is made up of 12 amino acids. Germline CDR1 reads SGHVS; CDR2 reads FNYEAQ. The DNA for the CDR3 is TGTGCCAGCAGCTTTAGCAATCAGCCTCAGCATTTT. Translating it yields CASSFSNQPQHF.

V is TRBV15 and J is TRBJ1-1, with D possibly matching TRBD1 (5 bases). V shed 0 bases and J shed 7 bases, with 9 bases lying between them. In germline, CDR1 is LNHNV, CDR2 YYDKDF (reference sequence). This CDR3 has 13 residues. CDR3 residues: CATSRDIRGEAFF. The CDR3, as DNA: TGTGCCACCAGCAGAGATATAAGGGGTGAAGCTTTCTTT.

J is TRBJ1-3 and V is TRBV19; TRBD1 is a possible D gene (6 bases). The CDR3 length is 14 residues. V lost 7 bases, J lost 2 bases, and 12 bases lay in between. CDR1 is LNHDA, CDR2 SQIVND, per germline (reference sequence). Here the CDR3 reads CASKLGAAGNTIYF. For the CDR3, the DNA is TGTGCCAGTAAATTGGGGGCTGCTGGAAACACCATATATTTT. The full variable domain, completed using reference TRBV19 and TRBJ1-3, is DGGITQSPKYLFRKEGQNVTLSCEQNLNHDAMYWYRQDPGQGLRLIYYSQIVNDFQKGDIAEGYSVSREKKESFPLTVTSAQKNPTAFYLCASKLGAAGNTIYFGEGSWLTVV.

Only one count was recorded for this clone. V gene TRBV23-1 combines with J gene TRBJ2-5, with 8 bases that match TRBD2. TRBV23-1 is an ORF; its function is uncertain. This CDR3 is 16 amino acids long. Trimming took 0 bases from V and 2 from J; bases not matched to a gene: 5. For the CDR3, the DNA is TGCGCCAGCAGTCAATCGGCGGGGGGAACGCAAGAGACCCAGTACTTC. It codes for CASSQSAGGTQETQYF.

The rearrangement links TRBV18 to TRBJ2-1; TRBD2 matches at 10 bases. Per the germline V gene, CDR1 is KGHSH and CDR2 is LQKENI. The CDR3 length is 15 residues. The V gene end was trimmed by 2 bases and the J gene end by 8 bases; junction bases not matched to a gene: 6. The CDR3 spells CASSPISSGSDEQFF. CDR3 nucleotide sequence: TGTGCCAGCTCACCAATTTCTAGCGGGAGCGATGAGCAGTTCTTC.

This sequence joins TRBV29-1 and TRBJ1-5; possible D gene TRBD1, 5 bases. The germline gives CDR1 SQVTM, CDR2 ANQGSEA. V was shortened by 6 bases and J by 6 bases, with 15 bases between the two germline ends. This CDR3 comprises 13 residues. CDR3 sequence: CSVAGRVGQPQHF. The CDR3 DNA reads as TGCAGCGTCGCCGGCAGGGTTGGTCAGCCCCAGCATTTT.

The V gene is TRBV18, the J gene TRBJ1-1; D is perhaps TRBD1 (5 bases). This CDR3 has 15 amino acids. From germline, CDR1 is KGHSH and CDR2 LQKENI. V dropped 2 bases and J dropped 2 bases, with 12 bases sitting between them. CDR3 region: CASSPMNQGNTEAFF. The CDR3 DNA sequence: TGTGCCAGCTCACCAATGAACCAGGGCAACACTGAAGCTTTCTTT.

The rearrangement uses TRBV11-2 and TRBJ2-1; 9 bases match TRBD2. CDR1 and CDR2 from the germline V gene are SGHAT and FQNNGV. Trimming took 4 bases from V and 3 from J; bases not matched to a gene: 4. The length of the CDR3 is 15 residues. The chain's CDR3 is CASSSPSGNYNEQFF. The CDR3 nucleotides are TGTGCCAGCAGCTCACCTAGCGGGAACTACAATGAGCAGTTCTTC.

The chain uses TRBV18 and TRBJ1-2; D gene uncertain. The V and J ends lost 2 bases and 3 bases respectively, with 10 bases between them. Germline CDR1 KGHSH, CDR2 LQKENI. The CDR3 loop spans 14 amino acids. The CDR3 reads CASSPGSEHYGYTF. The CDR3 bases are TGTGCCAGCTCACCAGGCAGTGAGCACTATGGCTACACCTTC.

The rearrangement links TRBV6-6 to TRBJ1-1; 7 positions match TRBD1. Germline CDR1 reads MNHNY; CDR2 reads SVGAGI (reference sequence). J lost 6 bases, V lost 4 bases, and 14 bases had no gene match. The CDR3 length is 16 residues. The CDR3 protein is CASSFSRGQNGAEAFF. CDR3 nucleotides: TGTGCCAGCAGTTTCTCTAGGGGGCAAAATGGAGCTGAAGCTTTCTTT.

This chain links TRBV7-2 with TRBJ2-1; D uncertain. The CDR3 spans 15 residues. Germline CDR1 and CDR2: SGHTA and FQGNSA. V was shortened by 3 bases and J by 0 bases, with 9 bases between the two germline ends. CDR3 DNA sequence: TGTGCCAGCAGCTTTATCAAGGGCTCCTACAATGAGCAGTTCTTC. Translating gives CASSFIKGSYNEQFF.

The count of this clone is one. At one boundary the junction diverges from the germline segment, which might be a read error. The chain has TRBV27 and TRBJ2-5, with D perhaps TRBD1 (6 bases). Germline V gene lookup returns CDR1 MNHEY and CDR2 SMNVEV (reference sequence). The CDR3 is 15 amino acids. The chain's CDR3 is CASSLNRDTQQTQYF. The CDR3 nucleotides read TGTGCCAGCAGCCTCAACCGGGACACCCAACAGACCCAGTACTTC.

V usage is TRBV10-2 and J usage is TRBJ2-1; 8 nucleotides agree with TRBD2. The trim removed 0 bases at V and 3 bases at J, leaving 10 bases unmatched. The CDR3 has 18 amino acids. Germline V gives CDR1 WSHSY, CDR2 SAAADI. The CDR3 DNA reads TGCGCCAGCAGTGAGTCCCTGCGCCGGGGGGGGTTCTACAATGAGCAGTTCTTC. Its protein is CASSESLRRGGFYNEQFF.

V usage is TRBV7-8 and J usage is TRBJ2-1; the match to TRBD2 covers 13 bases. In germline, CDR1 is SGHVS, CDR2 FQNEAQ. There are 17 residues in the CDR3. V shed 0 bases, J shed 7 bases, and the junction held 6 bases outside the gene matches. CDR3 loop: CASSLARLAGGINEQFF. The CDR3 DNA follows: TGTGCCAGCAGCTTAGCAAGACTAGCGGGGGGTATTAATGAGCAGTTCTTC.

V and J are TRBV2 and TRBJ1-6, with D tentatively TRBD1 (5 bases). Germline V gene data show CDR1 as SNHLY and CDR2 as FYNNEI. This CDR3 has 15 amino acids. The V end was cut by 2 bases, the J end by 5 bases, with 10 bases between. The CDR3 spells CASSERGEDNSPLHF. The CDR3 bases are TGTGCCAGCAGTGAACGAGGGGAAGATAATTCACCCCTCCACTTT.

J is TRBJ1-2 and V is TRBV7-3; possibly TRBD1 for D (6 bases). There are 15 residues in the CDR3. Deletions cut 5 bases from V and 4 bases from J, with 17 bases between. Germline values: CDR1 SGHTA, CDR2 FQGTGA. The CDR3 loop is CASSPPGVSVYGYTF. In DNA form, the CDR3 reads TGTGCCAGCAGCCCACCAGGGGTATCGGTCTATGGCTACACCTTC.

There are a few counts of this clone. Other DNA sequences in the same sample also yield this CDR3. The chain has TRBV6-4 and TRBJ1-5; D gene ambiguous. The CDR3 has 13 amino acids. Germline V gene data show CDR1 as MRHNA and CDR2 as SNTAGT. Trimming cost V 8 bases and J 6 bases, with 14 bases left between them. The CDR3 DNA follows: TGTGCCAGCTCGGAGGGCCCGGGTCAGCCCCAGCATTTT. Encoded protein: CASSEGPGQPQHF.

The chain is built from TRBV18 and TRBJ1-1; the D is unclear. V was cut by 2 bases and J by 0 bases, with 4 bases left in between. This CDR3 region has 13 residues. Germline loops: CDR1 KGHSH, CDR2 LQKENI. The CDR3 DNA is TGTGCCAGCTCACCAACCCTGAACACTGAAGCTTTCTTT. Its translation: CASSPTLNTEAFF.

V and J are TRBV5-1 and TRBJ1-4, with unresolved D. With 0 bases removed from V and 0 bases from J, the gap between germline ends came to 3 bases. The CDR3 extends over 14 amino acids. The germline gives CDR1 SGHRS, CDR2 YFSETQ. CDR3 loop: CASSLDATNEKLFF. The CDR3 DNA reads as TGCGCCAGCAGCTTGGATGCAACTAATGAAAAACTGTTTTTT. The full variable domain, in which reference TRBV5-1 and TRBJ1-4 provide the parts outside the CDR3, is KAGVTQTPRYLIKTRGQQVTLSCSPISGHRSVSWYQQTPGQGLQFLFEYFSETQRNKGNFPGRFSGRQFSNSRSEMNVSTLELGDSALYLCASSLDATNEKLFFGSGTQLSVL.

The rearrangement joins TRBV5-6 to TRBJ2-7; D unclear. Germline V gene data show CDR1 as SGHDT and CDR2 as YYEEEE. Trimming took 4 bases from V and 2 from J, leaving 13 bases between them. There are 14 residues in the CDR3. The CDR3 nucleotides are TGTGCCAGCAGCCCAGTAGGGCGAGCCTACGAGCAGTACGTC. Protein: CASSPVGRAYEQYV.

This clone was counted once. This chain uses TRBV7-3 with TRBJ2-2; D is undetermined. The germline V gene encodes CDR1 SGHTA and CDR2 FQGTGA. The CDR3 totals 14 residues. The germline V and J ends were trimmed by 6 bases and 0 bases, with 8 bases remaining between them. CDR3 residues: CASSRRANTGELFF. CDR3 nucleotide sequence: TGTGCCAGCAGTCGAAGAGCGAACACCGGGGAGCTGTTTTTT. Full variable domain (rest looked up from reference TRBV7-3 and TRBJ2-2): GAGVSQTPSNKVTEKGKYVELRCDPISGHTALYWYRQSLGQGPEFLIYFQGTGAADDSGLPNDRFFAVRPEGSVSTLKIQRTERGDSAVYLCASSRRANTGELFFGEGSRLTVL.

The chain joins TRBV2 to TRBJ2-1, with TRBD1 matching over 10 bases. V was pared by 9 bases and J by 7 bases, with 9 bases of the junction left unmatched. The germline gives CDR1 SNHLY, CDR2 FYNNEI. CDR3 length equals 14 residues. The CDR3 sequence: CASMTGGAGNEQFF. In DNA form, the CDR3 reads TGTGCCAGTATGACAGGGGGCGCAGGGAATGAGCAGTTCTTC.

The CDR3 sequence: CASSLGPAGIIGKNIQYF. The CDR3 DNA reads as TGTGCCAGCAGCTTGGGCCCGGCCGGGATTATTGGCAAAAACATTCAGTACTTC. The chain uses TRBV5-6 and TRBJ2-4; D possibly corresponds to TRBD2 (5 bases). The germline CDR1 and CDR2 sequences are SGHDT and YYEEEE. Trimming shortened V by 0 bases and J by 3 bases, and 19 bases separated the two germline ends. The length of the CDR3 is 18 residues.

The chain couples TRBV19 to TRBJ1-5; D is ambiguous. V was cut by 4 bases and J by 5 bases, with 12 bases left in between. This CDR3 region has 14 residues. CDR1 LNHDA and CDR2 SQIVND come from the germline V gene (reference sequence). The CDR3 bases are TGTGCCAGTAGTAGTATGCAGTCCTATCAGCCCCAGCATTTT. Its protein is CASSSMQSYQPQHF.

This chain links TRBV28 with TRBJ2-5, with TRBD2 as a possible D gene (5 bases). CDR3 length: 14 residues. Trimming pared 6 bases from V and 5 bases from J, leaving 16 bases between. CDR1 MDHEN and CDR2 SYDVKM come from the germline V gene. The CDR3 sequence: CASRKGLLRETQYF. In nucleotides, the CDR3 is TGTGCCAGCAGGAAAGGACTCCTCCGTGAGACCCAGTACTTC.

The gene calls are TRBV5-1 and TRBJ1-1; D gene uncertain. The CDR3 is 16 residues long. The germline CDR1 and CDR2 sequences are SGHRS and YFSETQ. V lost 4 bases and J lost 0, with 16 bases in between. For the CDR3, the DNA is TGCGCCAGCAGCAAGGGCCAGCCCAGCCTGAACACTGAAGCTTTCTTT. Translated, it gives CASSKGQPSLNTEAFF.

The V and J genes are TRBV19 and TRBJ2-5, with 13 nucleotides matching TRBD2. CDR1 is LNHDA, CDR2 SQIVND, per germline (reference sequence). This CDR3 comprises 19 residues. Trimming cost V 6 bases and J 4 bases; bases outside gene matches: 17. The chain's CDR3 is CASSKPPRTSGRAGETQYF. CDR3 nucleotide sequence: TGTGCCAGTAGCAAACCCCCAAGGACTAGCGGGAGAGCGGGAGAGACCCAGTACTTC.